Presented here are 27 T cell receptor beta chains from one specimen sequenced in a study of T cells in Graves' hyperthyroidism and ophthalmopathy. Amplification of TCR beta CDR3 regions was performed using RNA transcripts as template. HTBI primers were employed in a first-round RT-PCR of the TCR CDR3. Using its own MiXCR run on the multiplex PCR reads, TCRdb lists one record per CDR3 protein. The table lists hundreds of thousands of distinct CDR3 sequences, 45% of them singletons. Material for sequencing was peripheral blood or thyroid tissue (not recorded which). These receptors were obtained from an adult man with Graves' disease, either hyperthyroidism or ophthalmopathy (not recorded which).

Comments on this clonotype: Because the CDR3 is missing its conserved closing phenylalanine or tryptophan, this is likely a read error. The chain employs TRBV5-1 and TRBJ1-4, with a possible D match to TRBD1 (5 bases). The ends were cut back, 8 bases at V and 4 bases at J, with 12 bases in the middle. The CDR3 covers 13 residues. The V gene's germline CDR1 is SGHRS and CDR2 YFSETQ. This chain's CDR3 is CASSMQGNEKLFY. For the CDR3, the DNA is TGCGCCAGTAGCATGCAGGGTAATGAAAAACTGTTTTAT.

There are many counts of this clonotype. The rearrangement uses TRBV7-6 and TRBJ2-7; TRBD2 matches at 8 bases. J was trimmed by 5 bases and V by 0 bases; bases with no gene match: 3. There are 14 residues in the CDR3. Germline lookup yields CDR1 SGHVS and CDR2 FNYEAQ. The CDR3 protein is CASSLAGGVDEQYF. The CDR3, as DNA: TGTGCCAGCAGCTTAGCCGGGGGGGTTGACGAGCAGTACTTC.

This clonotype appeared a few times. V gene TRBV6-5 combines with J gene TRBJ2-7; 7 bases match TRBD1. The V gene's germline CDR1 is MNHEY and CDR2 SVGAGI. The CDR3 length is 14 residues. J gave up 4 bases and V 6 bases, and 9 bases lay outside the gene matches. The CDR3: CASSGTEGPYEQYF. DNA of the CDR3: TGTGCCAGCAGCGGGACAGAGGGTCCGTACGAGCAGTACTTC.

This clonotype was picked up many times. The V call is TRBV7-9, the J call TRBJ1-3; D ambiguous. Per the germline V gene, CDR1 is SEHNR and CDR2 is FQNEAQ (reference sequence). Trimming shortened V by 5 bases and J by 4 bases, and 9 bases separated the two germline ends. The CDR3 extends over 13 amino acids. CDR3 DNA sequence: TGTGCCAGCAGCCCCCAGGTCGGAAACACCATATATTTT. Its protein is CASSPQVGNTIYF.

This clonotype was found a few times. The chain carries TRBV7-8 and TRBJ1-2; 8 bases line up with TRBD1. Looked up from germline, CDR1 is SGHVS and CDR2 is FQNEAQ. Germline trimming cut 6 bases from V and 6 bases from J; bases unmatched to any gene: 3. CDR3 length: 12 amino acids. CDR3 region: CASRGTGHGYTF. The CDR3 bases are TGTGCCAGCAGAGGGACAGGTCATGGCTACACCTTC.

The chain uses TRBV10-3 and TRBJ1-1, with 7 nucleotides matching TRBD1. The V and J ends lost 3 bases and 1 base, in that order; junction bases with no gene match: 5. This CDR3 is 15 amino acids long. Germline V gives CDR1 ENHRY, CDR2 SYGVKD. CDR3 loop: CAISDRQGGNTEAFF. The DNA for the CDR3 is TGTGCCATCAGTGACCGACAGGGAGGGAACACTGAAGCTTTCTTT.

This clonotype was observed at least ten times. The chain couples TRBV6-5 to TRBJ2-7; D not resolved. The CDR3 contains 11 residues. Deletions cut 5 bases from V and 5 bases from J, with 7 bases between. The germline V gene has CDR1 MNHEY and CDR2 SVGAGI. This CDR3 is CASSPAHEQYF. The CDR3 DNA reads TGTGCCAGCAGTCCAGCCCACGAGCAGTACTTC.

This chain joins TRBV12-3 or TRBV12-4 and TRBJ1-5, with TRBD1 identical over 9 bases. Trimming cost V 8 bases and J 8 bases; bases outside gene matches: 16. The CDR3 loop spans 16 amino acids. The CDR3 here is CASGTSDRGYQEPQHF. CDR3 coding DNA: TGTGCCAGCGGGACCTCGGACAGGGGATATCAGGAGCCCCAGCATTTT.

In its sample, this clonotype was seen many times. This sequence joins TRBV14 and TRBJ1-6, with a possible D match to TRBD1 (6 bases). Trimming pared 0 bases from V and 8 bases from J, leaving 14 bases between. This CDR3 comprises 16 residues. Germline V lookup: CDR1 SGHDN, CDR2 FVKESK. The CDR3 bases are TGTGCCAGCAGCCAAGATGACAGGACGATCTATTCACCCCTCCACTTT. It translates to CASSQDDRTIYSPLHF.

V usage is TRBV25-1 and J usage is TRBJ2-5; 8 bases are a match to TRBD2. CDR1 MGHDK and CDR2 SYGVNS come from the germline V gene. Unmatched junction bases numbered 2, after V lost 3 bases and J lost 5 bases. This CDR3 is 13 amino acids long. The CDR3 coding sequence is TGTGCCAGCAGTGACCTAGCGGGTGAGACCCAGTACTTC. Protein sequence: CASSDLAGETQYF.

This clonotype was detected only a few times. The chain couples TRBV6-5 to TRBJ2-5, with 7 nucleotides matching TRBD2. The germline gives CDR1 MNHEY, CDR2 SVGAGI. The CDR3 length is 15 residues. Trimming cost V 6 bases and J 4 bases; bases outside gene matches: 11. The CDR3 region has the DNA TGTGCCAGCAGCGTAGATTCGGGACTAACAGAGACCCAGTACTTC. This sequence encodes CASSVDSGLTETQYF.

To note about this clonotype: A single base separates this from a much larger clone, so it may be a read error. This rearrangement joins TRBV24-1 to TRBJ2-5; TRBD1 matches at 10 bases. Germline assignment: CDR1 KGHDR and CDR2 SFDVKD. This CDR3 region has 16 residues. Trimming took 3 bases from V and 4 from J; bases not matched to a gene: 7. Here the CDR3 reads CATSDPTGGARETQYF. The CDR3 DNA reads TGTGCCACCAGTGATCCGACAGGGGGCGCGAGAGAGACCCAGTACTTC.

V gene TRBV2 combines with J gene TRBJ2-5; D is perhaps TRBD2 (5 bases). The CDR3 spans 15 residues. Between the trimmed V and J ends, which lost 8 bases and 3 bases, there was a span of 19 bases. Germline CDR1 reads SNHLY; CDR2 reads FYNNEI. The CDR3 here is CASGLRRALKETQYF. CDR3 DNA sequence: TGTGCCAGCGGCCTTAGGCGGGCGCTCAAAGAGACCCAGTACTTC.

The rearrangement links TRBV7-2 to TRBJ2-5; 9 bases are shared with TRBD2. The CDR3 extends over 16 amino acids. Germline CDR1 reads SGHTA; CDR2 reads FQGNSA. V was pared by 2 bases and J by 3 bases, with 7 bases of the junction left unmatched. This chain's CDR3 is CASSLLAGLAEETQYF. CDR3 nucleotides: TGTGCCAGCAGCTTACTAGCGGGACTAGCAGAAGAGACCCAGTACTTC.

This clonotype was observed at least ten times. This chain uses TRBV25-1 with TRBJ1-6, with D possibly TRBD1 on 5 matching bases. V dropped 5 bases and J dropped 8 bases, with 10 bases sitting between them. Germline V gene data show CDR1 as MGHDK and CDR2 as SYGVNS. This CDR3 is 13 amino acids long. In DNA form, the CDR3 reads TGTGCCAGCAGTACCGGGACTTATTCACCCCTCCACTTT. It translates to CASSTGTYSPLHF.

The CDR3 DNA is TGTGCCAGCAGAGCCTCGGAGCAGGAGGAGACCCAGTACTTC. This sequence encodes CASRASEQEETQYF. V is TRBV2 and J is TRBJ2-5; unclear D gene. CDR3 length equals 14 residues. CDR1 SNHLY and CDR2 FYNNEI come from the germline V gene. Trimming pared 6 bases from V and 5 bases from J, leaving 16 bases between.

V is TRBV20-1 and J is TRBJ1-1, with 8 bases matching TRBD1. After removal of 6 bases from V and 5 bases from J, the junction contained 14 bases not matched to a gene. The germline V gene encodes CDR1 DFQATT and CDR2 SNEGSKA (reference sequence). The length of the CDR3 is 15 residues. As DNA, the CDR3 is TGCAGTGCCAGCAGCCGGGACAGGCTGAGGACTGAAGCTTTCTTT. Its protein product is CSASSRDRLRTEAFF.

The rearrangement links TRBV29-1 to TRBJ2-5, with D perhaps TRBD1 (5 bases). CDR1 and CDR2 (germline): SQVTM, ANQGSEA. Trimming took 1 base from V and 4 from J, leaving 13 bases between them. The length of the CDR3 is 14 residues. This CDR3 reads CSVEGQTEGETQYF. CDR3 bases: TGCAGCGTTGAAGGCCAGACAGAAGGAGAGACCCAGTACTTC.

This clonotype has ten or more counts. V usage is TRBV7-9 and J usage is TRBJ2-5; D remains ambiguous. This CDR3 comprises 14 residues. The V end lost 4 bases, the J end lost 0 bases, and 9 bases lay between the germline ends. Looked up from germline, CDR1 is SEHNR and CDR2 is FQNEAQ (reference sequence). This chain's CDR3 is CASSSSVYQETQYF. DNA for the CDR3: TGTGCCAGCAGCTCATCAGTGTACCAAGAGACCCAGTACTTC. The entire variable domain, with the rest obtained from reference TRBV7-9 and TRBJ2-5, is as follows: DTGVSQNPRHKITKRGQNVTFRCDPISEHNRLYWYRQTLGQGPEFLTYFQNEAQLEKSRLLSDRFSAERPKGSFSTLEIQRTEQGDSAMYLCASSSSVYQETQYFGPGTRLLVL.

This clonotype showed up many times. Here the CDR3 reads CASSTGNGVAAFF. The CDR3 bases are TGCGCCAGCAGCACAGGGAATGGGGTCGCCGCTTTCTTT. This chain uses TRBV5-1 with TRBJ1-1, with a weak D call TRBD1 (6 bases). The CDR3 loop spans 13 amino acids. Trimming stripped 4 bases from V and 11 bases from J, with 18 bases between. The germline CDR1 and CDR2 sequences are SGHRS and YFSETQ. Variable domain in full (rest from reference TRBV5-1 and TRBJ1-1): KAGVTQTPRYLIKTRGQQVTLSCSPISGHRSVSWYQQTPGQGLQFLFEYFSETQRNKGNFPGRFSGRQFSNSRSEMNVSTLELGDSALYLCASSTGNGVAAFFGQGTRLTVV.

This clonotype was seen at least ten times. The chain is built from TRBV10-3 and TRBJ2-5; D might be TRBD1 (6 bases). CDR3 length equals 15 residues. CDR1 and CDR2 (germline): ENHRY, SYGVKD. V lost 4 bases and J lost 1, with 13 bases in between. CDR3 loop: CAISVVGDTQETQYF. CDR3 nucleotides: TGTGCCATCAGTGTAGTGGGGGACACCCAAGAGACCCAGTACTTC.

The gene calls are TRBV5-4 and TRBJ1-1; D is ambiguous. Trimming left V 0 bases short and J 1 base short, with 10 bases between. Germline CDR1 SGHNT, CDR2 YYREEE (reference sequence). The CDR3 is 15 residues long. CDR3 sequence: CASSLDGSSNTEAFF. CDR3 DNA: TGTGCCAGCAGCTTGGATGGCAGCTCGAACACTGAAGCTTTCTTT.

This clonotype came up many times. V and J are TRBV7-8 and TRBJ2-7, with D perhaps TRBD1 (5 bases). Germline V gene lookup returns CDR1 SGHVS and CDR2 FQNEAQ. This CDR3 is 15 amino acids long. V dropped 1 base and J dropped 0 bases, with 10 bases sitting between them. The CDR3, as DNA: TGTGCCAGCAGCTTAGGGCGGACACTCTCCTACGAGCAGTACTTC. Translation gives CASSLGRTLSYEQYF.

This clonotype was observed many times. This chain links TRBV7-9 with TRBJ2-5; 12 nucleotides agree with TRBD2. CDR3 size: 14 residues. CDR1 SEHNR and CDR2 FQNEAQ come from the germline V gene (reference sequence). Losses at the gene ends were 5 bases for V and 10 bases for J; bases not matched to a gene: 8. CDR3 amino acids: CASSDAGLAGLQYF. The CDR3 DNA reads as TGTGCCAGCAGCGATGCGGGACTAGCGGGTCTCCAGTACTTC. The full variable domain, completed using reference TRBV7-9 and TRBJ2-5, is DTGVSQNPRHKITKRGQNVTFRCDPISEHNRLYWYRQTLGQGPEFLTYFQNEAQLEKSRLLSDRFSAERPKGSFSTLEIQRTEQGDSAMYLCASSDAGLAGLQYFGPGTRLLVL.

There are many counts of this clonotype. This rearrangement joins TRBV24-1 to TRBJ1-1; D is uncertain. V was shortened by 7 bases and J by 1 base, with 12 bases between the two germline ends. The CDR3 consists of 14 residues. Germline CDR1 is KGHDR and CDR2 is SFDVKD. CDR3 bases: TGTGCCACCAGAGACTCGGGCGGGAACACTGAAGCTTTCTTT. This translates into CATRDSGGNTEAFF.

The chain recombines TRBV25-1 with TRBJ1-6; D is ambiguous. V lost 5 bases, J lost 9 bases, and 20 bases lay in between. The germline gives CDR1 MGHDK, CDR2 SYGVNS. The CDR3 consists of 16 residues. In DNA form, the CDR3 reads TGTGCCAGCAGTCCAAGCAAATGGTTAAGGCGTTCACCCCTCCACTTT. Its protein product is CASSPSKWLRRSPLHF.

J is TRBJ1-3 and V is TRBV9; no clear D. The CDR3 has 13 amino acids. Germline V gene data show CDR1 as SGDLS and CDR2 as YYNGEE. Trimming removed 4 bases at V and 4 bases at J, with 9 bases between. The CDR3 spells CASSQVRGNTIYF. The CDR3 coding sequence is TGTGCCAGCAGCCAAGTGAGGGGAAACACCATATATTTT.